These 30 T cell receptor beta chains were all obtained from the same sample, sequenced in a study of shared clonotypes between healthy human individuals. Here immunoSEQ multiplex PCR was the method, and the copy in TCRdb shows in-frame clones only, minus some. Of around 88,000 clones listed, less than 80% were seen once; the top ten hold over 35%. The specimen sequenced was memory CD8+ T cells sorted from blood. Subset: CD45RO+ cells pooled with CCR7-negative TemRA cells. The receptors come from a man between 25 and 39 years old in good health.

This clone was seen a few times. The chain combines TRBV4-1 with TRBJ2-3, with D unresolved. This CDR3 has 14 amino acids. Germline CDR1 MGHRA, CDR2 YSYEKL. Trimming removed 1 base at V and 1 base at J, with 6 bases between. The CDR3 bases are TGCGCCAGCAGCCAAGCTCAGGGCACAGATACGCAGTATTTT. Its translation is CASSQAQGTDTQYF.

The CDR3 bases are TGTGCCAGCACCAAGGCCCGCAACGAGCAGTACTTC. Encoded protein: CASTKARNEQYF. This sequence joins TRBV6-6 and TRBJ2-7; D gene uncertain. The V end was cut by 7 bases, the J end by 5 bases, with 12 bases between. The CDR3 runs to 12 residues. Looked up from germline, CDR1 is MNHNY and CDR2 is SVGAGI (reference sequence).

This clone occurred a few times. This CDR3 is also generated by other DNA sequences in the sample. V is TRBV29-1 and J is TRBJ2-1, with 11 bases that match TRBD2. Germline values: CDR1 SQVTM, CDR2 ANQGSEA. The CDR3 spans 13 residues. Trimming removed 7 bases from V and 4 bases from J; junction bases left unmatched: 3. The CDR3 here is CSAGTSGYNEQFF. CDR3 DNA sequence: TGCAGCGCCGGGACTAGCGGATACAATGAGCAGTTCTTC.

The V and J genes are TRBV15 and TRBJ2-7; tentative D call: TRBD2 (7 bases). Germline CDR1 LNHNV, CDR2 YYDKDF (reference sequence). The CDR3 sequence is 14 residues long. V shed 6 bases and J shed 5 bases, with 17 bases lying between them. Here the CDR3 reads CATREGGNVDEQYF. Written as DNA, the CDR3 is TGTGCCACCAGGGAGGGGGGGAACGTCGACGAGCAGTACTTC.

This clone appeared many times. V gene TRBV7-8 combines with J gene TRBJ2-1, with D possibly called TRBD1 or TRBD2 (5 bases each). In germline, CDR1 is SGHVS, CDR2 FQNEAQ. This CDR3 spans 19 amino acids. The V end was cut by 1 base, the J end by 6 bases, with 25 bases between. The CDR3 spells CASSLVGTKIGYLSNEQFF. The DNA for the CDR3 is TGTGCCAGCAGCTTAGTAGGGACGAAGATTGGGTATTTGAGCAATGAGCAGTTCTTC. The full variable domain, with the rest looked up from reference TRBV7-8 and TRBJ2-1, is GAGVSQSPRYKVAKRGQDVALRCDPISGHVSLFWYQQALGQGPEFLTYFQNEAQLDKSGLPSDRFFAERPEGSVSTLKIQRTQQEDSAVYLCASSLVGTKIGYLSNEQFFGPGTRLTVL.

In this sample, this clone turned up once. Here the CDR3 reads CASSLQLGQGAGELFF. The CDR3 DNA sequence: TGTGCCAGCAGCCTCCAATTGGGACAGGGCGCGGGGGAGCTGTTTTTT. This rearrangement joins TRBV7-3 to TRBJ2-2; 9 bases fit TRBD1. Germline CDR1 reads SGHTA; CDR2 reads FQGTGA. V lost 5 bases, J lost 8 bases, and 12 bases stayed unmatched. The CDR3 sequence is 16 residues long. The entire variable domain, with the rest obtained from reference TRBV7-3 and TRBJ2-2, is as follows: GAGVSQTPSNKVTEKGKYVELRCDPISGHTALYWYRQSLGQGPEFLIYFQGTGAADDSGLPNDRFFAVRPEGSVSTLKIQRTERGDSAVYLCASSLQLGQGAGELFFGEGSRLTVL.

This rearrangement joins TRBV27 to TRBJ1-2, with TRBD1 matching 9 bases. The germline V gene has CDR1 MNHEY and CDR2 SMNVEV (reference sequence). Trimming cost V 4 bases and J 7 bases; bases outside gene matches: 10. The length of the CDR3 is 15 residues. Here the CDR3 reads CASSSPGQGFRGYTF. The CDR3 nucleotides are TGTGCCAGCAGTTCCCCGGGACAGGGTTTCCGTGGCTACACCTTC.

The chain is built from TRBV7-8 and TRBJ2-1; maybe TRBD2 (5 bases). Germline CDR1 reads SGHVS; CDR2 reads FQNEAQ. The germline V and J ends were trimmed by 0 bases and 3 bases, with 9 bases remaining between them. The CDR3 is 15 residues long. The CDR3 DNA sequence: TGTGCCAGCAGCTTAGCGCGGGCCGTCTACAATGAGCAGTTCTTC. It translates to CASSLARAVYNEQFF.

This clone occurred once. J is TRBJ2-5 and V is TRBV6-6; D is undetermined. Germline values: CDR1 MNHNY, CDR2 SVGAGI (reference sequence). The CDR3 covers 12 residues. Trimming removed 2 bases at V and 2 bases at J, with 3 bases between. CDR3 sequence: CASSYSQETQYF. The CDR3 coding sequence is TGTGCCAGCAGTTACAGTCAAGAGACCCAGTACTTC.

Concerning this clone: One end of the junction does not line up with germline, which may come from a read error. The chain carries TRBV13 and TRBJ2-7; D may be TRBD1 or TRBD2 (6 bases each). The CDR3 sequence is 15 residues long. Germline V gene data show CDR1 as PRHDT and CDR2 as FYEKMQ (reference sequence). The CDR3 sequence: CASSLGGRKPYEQYF. The DNA for the CDR3 is TGTGCCAGCAGCCTAGGGGGGCGGAAACCCTACGAGCAGTACTTC.

This rearrangement joins TRBV19 to TRBJ2-3, with a tentative D call TRBD2 (6 bases). V was shortened by 6 bases and J by 0 bases, with 13 bases between the two germline ends. CDR3 length equals 15 residues. Germline V CDR1 and CDR2: LNHDA, SQIVND (reference sequence). DNA for the CDR3: TGTGCCAGTAGAGACCCCGGGACTAGCACAGATACGCAGTATTTT. The encoded protein is CASRDPGTSTDTQYF. The whole variable domain, filled in from reference TRBV19 and TRBJ2-3, reads DGGITQSPKYLFRKEGQNVTLSCEQNLNHDAMYWYRQDPGQGLRLIYYSQIVNDFQKGDIAEGYSVSREKKESFPLTVTSAQKNPTAFYLCASRDPGTSTDTQYFGPGTRLTVL.

This sequence joins TRBV14 and TRBJ1-2; TRBD1 is a possible D gene (5 bases). V was clipped by 8 bases and J by 7 bases, with 23 bases between them. This CDR3 has 15 residues. Per germline, CDR1 SGHDN and CDR2 FVKESK. CDR3 region: CASPIRPGRGPGYTF. CDR3 nucleotide sequence: TGTGCCAGCCCTATTCGACCGGGGCGCGGACCTGGCTACACCTTC. Full variable domain (missing parts from reference TRBV14 and TRBJ1-2): EAGVTQFPSHSVIEKGQTVTLRCDPISGHDNLYWYRRVMGKEIKFLLHFVKESKQDESGMPNNRFLAERTGGTYSTLKVQPAELEDSGVYFCASPIRPGRGPGYTFGSGTRLTVV.

The chain recombines TRBV5-1 with TRBJ2-5, with 11 nucleotides matching TRBD1. The J call may be wrong; the DNA end is better matched by TRBJ2-7. The CDR3 sequence is 14 residues long. CDR1 is SGHRS and CDR2 is YFSETQ in the germline V gene. The CDR3 DNA sequence: TGCGCCAGCAGCTTCCGGACAGGGGGCTCCGAGCAGTACTTC. Its protein is CASSFRTGGSEQYF.

This chain connects TRBV28 to TRBJ2-1, with a possible D match to TRBD2 (5 bases). Germline V gene sequence: CDR1 MDHEN, CDR2 SYDVKM. The germline V and J ends were trimmed by 4 bases and 9 bases, with 13 bases remaining between them. This CDR3 spans 13 amino acids. CDR3 sequence (DNA): TGTGCCAGCAGTTATTCAAGTCGGGGTGAGCAGTTCTTC. Its translation: CASSYSSRGEQFF.

The J gene is TRBJ2-7, the V gene TRBV4-3; the match to TRBD2 covers 8 bases. The CDR3 is made up of 16 amino acids. The germline CDR1 and CDR2 sequences are LGHNA and YSLEER. The trim removed 0 bases at V and 0 bases at J, leaving 4 bases unmatched. The CDR3 sequence: CASSQDVTSDSYEQYF. The DNA for the CDR3 is TGCGCCAGCAGCCAAGACGTGACTAGCGACTCCTACGAGCAGTACTTC.

The V and J genes are TRBV5-8 and TRBJ2-1; D is perhaps TRBD2 (5 bases). The V end lost 3 bases, the J end lost 10 bases, and 11 bases lay between the germline ends. The CDR3 is made up of 12 amino acids. The V gene's germline CDR1 is SGHTS and CDR2 YDEGEE. The CDR3 reads CASSSDSREQFF. The CDR3 nucleotides are TGTGCCAGCAGCTCGGACTCCAGGGAGCAGTTCTTC.

In its sample, this clone was seen many times. Other DNA sequences in this specimen translate into the identical CDR3. CDR3 in amino acids: CASSLSANTEAFF. CDR3 DNA: TGTGCCAGCAGCTTATCGGCGAACACTGAAGCTTTCTTT. This chain uses TRBV7-6 with TRBJ1-1; D gene ambiguous. The germline gives CDR1 SGHVS, CDR2 FNYEAQ. V lost 2 bases and J lost 1, with 5 bases in between. The CDR3 is made up of 13 amino acids.

For the CDR3, the DNA is TGCGCCAGCAGCCAAGTCGACAGGGTAGCAGATACGCAGTATTTT. It yields the protein CASSQVDRVADTQYF. This rearrangement joins TRBV4-1 to TRBJ2-3, with TRBD1 matching over 7 bases. V was clipped by 1 base and J by 4 bases; unmatched bases: 5. The CDR3 is made up of 15 amino acids. Germline V gives CDR1 MGHRA, CDR2 YSYEKL.

The chain has TRBV4-3 and TRBJ2-2; D is possibly TRBD1 or TRBD2 (6 bases each). Germline V gene lookup returns CDR1 LGHNA and CDR2 YSLEER. The CDR3 is made up of 16 amino acids. V was pared by 0 bases and J by 5 bases, with 13 bases between. CDR3 DNA sequence: TGCGCCAGCAGCCAAGATAGGGGGGATTGGACCGGGGAGCTGTTTTTT. This translates into CASSQDRGDWTGELFF.

This clone was detected a few times. The chain recombines TRBV18 with TRBJ2-5; 7 positions agree with TRBD1. CDR3 length: 15 amino acids. The junction had 7 bases not matched to a gene; V was cut back by 5 bases and J by 1 base. The V gene's germline CDR1 is KGHSH and CDR2 LQKENI. The CDR3 DNA follows: TGTGCCAGCTCATTGGACAGGTTGCTCCAAGAGACCCAGTACTTC. Protein sequence: CASSLDRLLQETQYF.

This chain connects TRBV29-1 to TRBJ2-3, with 9 bases matching TRBD2. The CDR3 extends over 15 amino acids. V lost 5 bases, J lost 3 bases, and 9 bases stayed unmatched. The V gene's germline CDR1 is SQVTM and CDR2 ANQGSEA. CDR3 nucleotides: TGCAGCGTTATGAGACGAGCGGGAGGAACAGATACGCAGTATTTT. Protein sequence: CSVMRRAGGTDTQYF.

J is TRBJ2-1 and V is TRBV6-4; D tentatively reads TRBD1 or TRBD2 (5 bases each). CDR3 length equals 13 residues. V dropped 8 bases and J dropped 4 bases, with 12 bases sitting between them. From germline, CDR1 is MRHNA and CDR2 SNTAGT. Here the CDR3 DNA reads TGTGCCAGCTCAGTTGGGGGTTACAATGAGCAGTTCTTC. This codes for CASSVGGYNEQFF.

J is TRBJ1-2 and V is TRBV9; TRBD1 aligns across 8 bases. Trimming took 3 bases from V and 8 from J; bases not matched to a gene: 12. Germline V CDR1 and CDR2: SGDLS, YYNGEE. The CDR3 contains 15 residues. In DNA, the CDR3 is TGTGCCAGCAGCGACCTAACAGGGGGTCTAGGAGGCTACACCTTC. It yields the protein CASSDLTGGLGGYTF.

The table lists this clone with a few counts. The chain carries TRBV14 and TRBJ1-1; TRBD1 agrees at 7 bases. Germline V gene lookup returns CDR1 SGHDN and CDR2 FVKESK. This CDR3 spans 15 amino acids. The V gene end was trimmed by 4 bases and the J gene end by 0 bases; junction bases not matched to a gene: 5. The CDR3 region has the DNA TGTGCCAGCAGCCGCCGGACAGGTATGAACACTGAAGCTTTCTTT. Protein sequence: CASSRRTGMNTEAFF.

This clone was counted a few times. The chain uses TRBV7-3 and TRBJ2-1; 8 nucleotides match TRBD2. This CDR3 contains 14 residues. The V segment lost 5 bases and the J segment 7 bases; nucleotides outside the gene matches: 7. The germline V gene has CDR1 SGHTA and CDR2 FQGTGA. The CDR3 sequence is CASSTGTSGNEQFF. CDR3 coding DNA: TGTGCCAGCAGCACCGGCACTAGCGGAAATGAGCAGTTCTTC.

Ten or more counts support this clone. The V gene is TRBV7-9, the J gene TRBJ2-7, with a weak D call TRBD1 (5 bases). The CDR3 length is 15 residues. The V and J ends lost 2 bases and 6 bases respectively, with 17 bases between them. The germline V gene encodes CDR1 SEHNR and CDR2 FQNEAQ (reference sequence). CDR3 nucleotides: TGTGCCAGCAGCTTAAACGTCAGGGTAGGTGGCGAGCAGTACTTC. Protein: CASSLNVRVGGEQYF.

The chain employs TRBV19 and TRBJ1-2; D uncertain. The CDR3 is made up of 16 amino acids. Per the germline V gene, CDR1 is LNHDA and CDR2 is SQIVND (reference sequence). V shed 3 bases and J shed 0 bases, with 14 bases lying between them. The CDR3 here is CASSIPVARSNYGYTF. CDR3 bases: TGTGCCAGTAGTATTCCCGTGGCAAGGTCTAACTATGGCTACACCTTC. Looking up the rest from reference TRBV19 and TRBJ1-2 gives the full variable domain: DGGITQSPKYLFRKEGQNVTLSCEQNLNHDAMYWYRQDPGQGLRLIYYSQIVNDFQKGDIAEGYSVSREKKESFPLTVTSAQKNPTAFYLCASSIPVARSNYGYTFGSGTRLTVV.

The rearrangement links TRBV30 to TRBJ2-3; tentatively, D is TRBD2 (6 bases). Trimming pared 1 base from V and 2 bases from J, leaving 10 bases between. Germline CDR1 is GTSNPN and CDR2 is SVGIG (reference sequence). This CDR3 has 14 amino acids. CDR3 in amino acids: CAWSGTGDTDTQYF. In DNA form, the CDR3 reads TGTGCCTGGAGTGGGACGGGGGACACAGATACGCAGTATTTT.

This clone was detected only a few times. The gene calls are TRBV7-9 and TRBJ2-5, with a weak D call TRBD2 (5 bases). From germline, CDR1 is SEHNR and CDR2 FQNEAQ (reference sequence). This CDR3 contains 16 residues. The V gene lost 5 bases and the J gene lost 4 bases, with 20 bases spanning the gap. The CDR3 DNA reads as TGTGCCAGCAGCAATACTAGGGTATCGGGTAGAGAGACCCAGTACTTC. Translation gives CASSNTRVSGRETQYF.

The rearrangement links TRBV7-9 to TRBJ2-1; weak D call: TRBD2 (5 bases). The germline gives CDR1 SEHNR, CDR2 FQNEAQ (reference sequence). With 6 bases removed from V and 0 bases from J, the gap between germline ends came to 12 bases. This CDR3 has 15 amino acids. The CDR3 sequence is CASRAGGRSYNEQFF. CDR3 DNA sequence: TGTGCCAGCAGGGCTGGAGGTCGCTCCTACAATGAGCAGTTCTTC.